What follows are 10 T cell receptor beta chains derived from one specimen sequenced in a study of blood T cells in healthy people across ages. With a J-beta primer mix and a sample-barcoded 5' primer, a second PCR ran about 6 to 11 cycles. TCRdb ran MiXCR on the 5' RACE reads and lists one entry per CDR3 protein. The sample consists of approximately 830,000 distinct CDR3 sequences, 55% to 65% of them appearing once. The sequencing input was blood. The receptors were gathered from a man aged 30 to 45 in good health.

The chain combines TRBV7-3 with TRBJ2-1, with TRBD2 matching over 9 bases. Germline CDR1 reads SGHTA; CDR2 reads FQGTGA. With 4 bases clipped from V and 4 bases from J, the junction kept 8 bases outside the gene matches. The CDR3 spans 16 residues. The CDR3 is CASSSGTSRVYNEQFF. The CDR3 bases are TGTGCCAGCAGCTCTGGGACTAGCCGGGTATACAATGAGCAGTTCTTC. The whole variable domain, filled in from reference TRBV7-3 and TRBJ2-1, reads GAGVSQTPSNKVTEKGKYVELRCDPISGHTALYWYRQSLGQGPEFLIYFQGTGAADDSGLPNDRFFAVRPEGSVSTLKIQRTERGDSAVYLCASSSGTSRVYNEQFFGPGTRLTVL.

The CDR3 region has the DNA TGCAGCGTTGTGTGGCTTTCTGGGGCCAACGTCCTGACTTTC. Translating it yields CSVVWLSGANVLTF. The V gene is TRBV29-1, the J gene TRBJ2-6; no firm D call. V gave up 4 bases and J gave up 1 base, with 8 bases separating them. Germline V gene data show CDR1 as SQVTM and CDR2 as ANQGSEA. This CDR3 is built from 14 residues.

CDR3 DNA sequence: TGTGCCAGCAGCTTAACTGGAGGGCGCGGTTCCTACAATGAGCAGTTCTTC. Protein sequence: CASSLTGGRGSYNEQFF. This chain connects TRBV7-3 to TRBJ2-1; D possibly corresponds to TRBD2 (6 bases). Between the trimmed V and J ends, which lost 0 bases and 1 base, there was a span of 13 bases. This CDR3 contains 17 residues. From germline, CDR1 is SGHTA and CDR2 FQGTGA.

This chain connects TRBV9 to TRBJ1-4; a weak D match, TRBD1 (5 bases). V shed 2 bases and J shed 0 bases, with 14 bases lying between them. Looked up from germline, CDR1 is SGDLS and CDR2 is YYNGEE. The CDR3 length is 17 residues. CDR3 DNA sequence: TGTGCCAGCAGCGTTGGCAGGGTGACGGCAACTAATGAAAAACTGTTTTTT. The encoded protein is CASSVGRVTATNEKLFF. Drawing the rest from reference TRBV9 and TRBJ1-4, the complete variable domain is DSGVTQTPKHLITATGQRVTLRCSPRSGDLSVYWYQQSLDQGLQFLIQYYNGEERAKGNILERFSAQQFPDLHSELNLSSLELGDSALYFCASSVGRVTATNEKLFFGSGTQLSVL.

This clonotype was seen a few times. This chain joins TRBV4-3 and TRBJ2-7; 9 nucleotides align to TRBD1. The ends lost 4 bases at V and 3 bases at J; junction bases unmatched: 7. The CDR3 runs to 15 residues. Germline CDR1 reads LGHNA; CDR2 reads YSLEER. In DNA form, the CDR3 reads TGCGCCAGCAGCCGGGACAGGGTTACGGTCTACGAGCAGTACTTC. This translates into CASSRDRVTVYEQYF.

The chain combines TRBV7-3 with TRBJ2-3, with TRBD1 matching 7 bases. The V gene's germline CDR1 is SGHTA and CDR2 FQGTGA. V shed 5 bases and J 9 bases; nucleotides not matched to a gene: 5. This CDR3 region has 12 residues. CDR3 DNA sequence: TGTGCCAGCAGCCCGGACAGGATCACGCAGTATTTT. Encoded protein: CASSPDRITQYF. Variable domain in full (rest from reference TRBV7-3 and TRBJ2-3): GAGVSQTPSNKVTEKGKYVELRCDPISGHTALYWYRQSLGQGPEFLIYFQGTGAADDSGLPNDRFFAVRPEGSVSTLKIQRTERGDSAVYLCASSPDRITQYFGPGTRLTVL.

V usage is TRBV4-3 and J usage is TRBJ1-1; the D is unclear. Germline assignment: CDR1 LGHNA and CDR2 YSLEER. Trimming shortened V by 1 base and J by 1 base, and 16 bases separated the two germline ends. The CDR3 has 17 residues. CDR3 nucleotide sequence: TGCGCCAGCAGCCAAGGGAGGGTAGCGTTTCGGAACACTGAAGCTTTCTTT. It specifies CASSQGRVAFRNTEAFF.

V is TRBV9 and J is TRBJ2-1, with D perhaps TRBD2 (6 bases). The ends were cut back, 4 bases at V and 4 bases at J, with 15 bases in the middle. Germline V gene data show CDR1 as SGDLS and CDR2 as YYNGEE. This CDR3 region has 15 residues. The CDR3 loop is CASSPRAGPYNEQFF. Here the CDR3 DNA reads TGTGCCAGCAGCCCTCGGGCGGGGCCGTACAATGAGCAGTTCTTC. Together with reference TRBV9 and TRBJ2-1, the CDR3 gives the full variable domain: DSGVTQTPKHLITATGQRVTLRCSPRSGDLSVYWYQQSLDQGLQFLIQYYNGEERAKGNILERFSAQQFPDLHSELNLSSLELGDSALYFCASSPRAGPYNEQFFGPGTRLTVL.

The chain is built from TRBV10-3 and TRBJ1-2; D might be TRBD1 (6 bases). The germline CDR1 and CDR2 sequences are ENHRY and SYGVKD. CDR3 length: 14 residues. Deletions cut 2 bases from V and 5 bases from J, with 12 bases between. The DNA of the CDR3 is TGTGCCATCAGTGAGACAGGGAAGCTTTATGGCTACACCTTC. Its translation is CAISETGKLYGYTF.

The chain employs TRBV4-3 and TRBJ2-3; 12 nucleotides agree with TRBD2. After removal of 3 bases from V and 6 bases from J, the junction contained 10 bases not matched to a gene. Germline CDR1 and CDR2: LGHNA and YSLEER. The length of the CDR3 is 17 residues. CDR3: CASSHLEGLAGGDTQYF. CDR3 nucleotides: TGCGCCAGCAGCCACCTCGAGGGTCTAGCGGGGGGGGATACGCAGTATTTT.